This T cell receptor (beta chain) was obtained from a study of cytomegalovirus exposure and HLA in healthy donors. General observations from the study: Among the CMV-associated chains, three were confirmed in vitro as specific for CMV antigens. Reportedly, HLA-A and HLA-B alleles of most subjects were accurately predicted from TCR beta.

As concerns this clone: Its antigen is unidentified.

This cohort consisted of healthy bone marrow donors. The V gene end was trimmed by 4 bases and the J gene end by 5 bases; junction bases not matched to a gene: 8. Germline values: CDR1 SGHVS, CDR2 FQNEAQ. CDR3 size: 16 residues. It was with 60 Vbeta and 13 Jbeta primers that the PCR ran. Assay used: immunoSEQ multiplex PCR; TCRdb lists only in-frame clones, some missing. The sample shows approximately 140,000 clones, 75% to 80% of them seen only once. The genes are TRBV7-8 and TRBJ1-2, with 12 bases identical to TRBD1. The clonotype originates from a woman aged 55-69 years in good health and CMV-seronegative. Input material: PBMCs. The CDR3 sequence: CASSSSGTGGWYGYTF. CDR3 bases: TGTGCCAGCAGCTCCTCGGGGACAGGGGGCTGGTATGGCTACACCTTC.